Below, 8 T cell receptor beta chains from the same sample are listed, as sequenced in a study of cytomegalovirus exposure and HLA in healthy donors. Primers included in the PCR were 60 Vbeta and 13 Jbeta primers. Profiling relied on immunoSEQ multiplex PCR, and the TCRdb table lists in-frame clones only, not all of them. The sample has about 180,000 clones, 70% to 85% seen once. The sequenced material came from PBMCs. Receptors were obtained from a middle-aged woman in good health and CMV-seronegative.

Written as DNA, the CDR3 is TGTGCCATCAGGGACAGGGATAGGTGGGAGACCCAGTACTTC. It codes for CAIRDRDRWETQYF. The chain combines TRBV10-3 with TRBJ2-5, with 8 bases identical to TRBD1. CDR3 length: 14 amino acids. CDR1 is ENHRY and CDR2 is SYGVKD in the germline V gene. The junction had 8 bases not matched to a gene; V was cut back by 6 bases and J by 5 bases.

The V gene is TRBV7-8, the J gene TRBJ2-5, with 8 nucleotides matching TRBD2. V gave up 1 base and J gave up 1 base; unmatched junction bases: 5. The CDR3 is made up of 16 amino acids. Germline-derived CDR1 and CDR2 are SGHVS and FQNEAQ. Here the CDR3 reads CASSLVERGPQETQYF. In DNA form, the CDR3 reads TGTGCCAGCAGCTTAGTAGAGCGGGGGCCCCAAGAGACCCAGTACTTC.

This chain joins TRBV11-3 and TRBJ2-5; TRBD2 aligns across 10 bases. After removal of 5 bases from V and 5 bases from J, the junction contained 11 bases not matched to a gene. The CDR3 consists of 16 residues. Germline CDR1 reads SGHNT; CDR2 reads YENEEA. CDR3 coding DNA: TGTGCCAGCAGCCCACCTAGCGGGGGTTTATCGGAGACCCAGTACTTC. Its protein product is CASSPPSGGLSETQYF.

The chain couples TRBV29-1 to TRBJ2-7; no definite D call. Trimming left V 0 bases short and J 9 bases short, with 6 bases between. CDR1 is SQVTM and CDR2 is ANQGSEA in the germline V gene. This CDR3 has 10 residues. The CDR3 sequence is CSVEDNLQYF. The CDR3 nucleotides are TGCAGCGTTGAAGATAATCTGCAGTACTTC.

The rearrangement uses TRBV5-4 and TRBJ2-1; 10 bases map to TRBD2. Germline lookup yields CDR1 SGHNT and CDR2 YYREEE (reference sequence). This CDR3 spans 15 amino acids. J gave up 9 bases and V 0 bases, and 6 bases lay outside the gene matches. This CDR3 is CASSLDSGRFGEQFF. The CDR3 bases are TGTGCCAGCAGCTTGGATAGCGGGAGGTTTGGTGAGCAGTTCTTC. Full variable domain (outside the CDR3, taken from reference TRBV5-4 and TRBJ2-1): ETGVTQSPTHLIKTRGQQVTLRCSSQSGHNTVSWYQQALGQGPQFIFQYYREEENGRGNFPPRFSGLQFPNYSSELNVNALELDDSALYLCASSLDSGRFGEQFFGPGTRLTVL.

The chain couples TRBV28 to TRBJ1-2, with TRBD1 matching 7 bases. The CDR3 consists of 12 residues. The germline gives CDR1 MDHEN, CDR2 SYDVKM. Trimming removed 7 bases from V and 4 bases from J; junction bases left unmatched: 3. CDR3 protein: CASTGTVYGYTF. In DNA, the CDR3 is TGTGCCAGCACGGGGACAGTCTATGGCTACACCTTC.

The V and J genes are TRBV14 and TRBJ1-1; 9 bases fit TRBD1. The CDR3 runs 15 residues. With V trimmed by 4 bases and J by 4 bases, 7 bases remained unmatched. Per the germline V gene, CDR1 is SGHDN and CDR2 is FVKESK. Here the CDR3 reads CASSLRTGGGTEAFF. CDR3 coding DNA: TGTGCCAGCAGCCTTCGTACAGGGGGCGGCACTGAAGCTTTCTTT. Looking up the rest from reference TRBV14 and TRBJ1-1 gives the full variable domain: EAGVTQFPSHSVIEKGQTVTLRCDPISGHDNLYWYRRVMGKEIKFLLHFVKESKQDESGMPNNRFLAERTGGTYSTLKVQPAELEDSGVYFCASSLRTGGGTEAFFGQGTRLTVV.

As for this clone: The same CDR3 arises from other DNA sequences in this sample as well. V gene TRBV6-5 combines with J gene TRBJ1-3; tentative D call: TRBD1 (6 bases). Trimming cost V 0 bases and J 0 bases, with 9 bases left between them. The CDR3 runs 16 residues. CDR1 and CDR2 (germline): MNHEY, SVGAGI. The CDR3 loop is CASSYSRGSSGNTIYF. CDR3 sequence (DNA): TGTGCCAGCAGTTACTCGAGGGGGTCCTCTGGAAACACCATATATTTT.